This T cell receptor beta chain was captured by sequencing in a study of cytomegalovirus exposure and HLA in healthy donors. At the level of the study: In an earlier analysis, 95 million to 130 million unique TCR beta sequences were found from 150 million to 200 million T cells. Overall study findings and caveats: Other equally common chains were less clonally expanded than HLA-associated TCR beta chains, a later analysis showed. When analyzed later, a missense DCLRE1C variant was found to be linked to TCR beta V- and J-gene trimming.

Remarks on this clone: Its antigen remains unknown.

Both 60 Vbeta primers and 13 Jbeta primers went into the PCR. Per the original methods: A later analysis tallied 80 million or so unique TCR beta chains, around 12 million of them shared. Some clones are missing from TCRdb's copy, which holds only in-frame ones; the method was immunoSEQ multiplex PCR. V, J and clone size are those of that table, while D and trimming were read from the DNA. The sample includes 85,000 to 130,000 clones, approximately 81% of them seen just once. The V gene lost 5 bases and the J gene lost 4 bases, with 11 bases spanning the gap. This CDR3 comprises 13 residues. The germline V gene encodes CDR1 SGHVS and CDR2 FNYEAQ.

The receptor comes from a female donor in good health and CMV-seropositive. This chain connects TRBV7-6 to TRBJ1-1; D remains unclear. The sample comprised PBMCs. As DNA, the CDR3 is TGTGCCAGCAGCGGGCTCTTCGGCACTGAAGCTTTCTTT. This codes for CASSGLFGTEAFF.